A selection of T cell receptor beta chains follows, all from one sample in a study of cytomegalovirus exposure and HLA in healthy donors. The method was immunoSEQ multiplex PCR; TCRdb's version includes in-frame clones alone and lacks a portion of them. The profile covers some 210,000 clones, with about nine tenths appearing a single time and approximately 2% taken by the ten largest. The material sequenced was PBMCs. These receptors originate from a woman aged 18-35 years in good health and CMV-seropositive. CDR3s leave out the opening cysteine and the closing phenylalanine or tryptophan.

cdr3_aa j_call v_call
ASSLWRMGEQY TRBJ2-7 TRBV28
ASNPLGVGGYT TRBJ1-2 TRBV5-1
SVRARQAISTDTQY TRBJ2-3 TRBV29-1
ASSLAGGVSGANVLT TRBJ2-6 TRBV5-1
ASTQTASGGRPQH TRBJ1-5 TRBV28
ASSSGYGYAEAF TRBJ1-1 TRBV27
ASSGEGPELF TRBJ2-2 TRBV13
ASSSLSKGKTYNEQF TRBJ2-1 TRBV19
ASSLGQVATQY TRBJ2-3 TRBV2
ASEGRLDRY TRBJ2-3 TRBV6-1
ASRGGVGWNTEAF TRBJ1-1 TRBV6-1
ASSPGTGLINTEAF TRBJ1-1 TRBV28
ASSLTGNTEAF TRBJ1-1 TRBV19
ASSSLRQGHNYGYT TRBJ1-2 TRBV5-6
ASSLDREPGNQPQH TRBJ1-5 TRBV5-6
ASSRSGFQPQH TRBJ1-5 TRBV6-5
ASSRDRGMASGANVLT TRBJ2-6 TRBV5-1
ASSTSRGNYGYT TRBJ1-2 TRBV27
ASSRRQLTEAF TRBJ1-1 TRBV28
ASSPTGRINTEAF TRBJ1-1 TRBV6-5
SVDRSMFYNYGYT TRBJ1-2 TRBV29-1
ASSQGMGPGGEQY TRBJ2-7 TRBV4-1
ASSRNRGGYGYT TRBJ1-2 TRBV6-6
ASRGLYPHEQY TRBJ2-7 TRBV27
ATSRLAGGPDTQY TRBJ2-3 TRBV15
ASSQEGTVQETQY TRBJ2-5 TRBV4-1
AWSVVAGQTYEQY TRBJ2-7 TRBV30
ASNERGPGTEAF TRBJ1-1 TRBV9
ASSPLAGGTDTQY TRBJ2-3 TRBV9
ASTSRSGLAGVPYEQY TRBJ2-7 TRBV28
ASSRQGNYYEQY TRBJ2-7 TRBV28
ASSSNRARDPGYT TRBJ1-2 TRBV5-1
ASLLAEQY TRBJ2-7 TRBV2